The 31 T cell receptor beta chains reported below all come from one sample, sequenced in a study of blood T cells in healthy people across ages. PCR was performed a second time for roughly 7 to 11 cycles using a sample-barcoded 5' primer and a J-beta primer mix. MiXCR, applied by TCRdb to the 5' RACE reads, yields one record per CDR3 protein. The sample contains hundreds of thousands of distinct CDR3 sequences, around 49% of which appear only once. The source material was blood. These receptors were obtained from a man aged 25-40 years in good health.

Concerning this clonotype: An end of the junction does not agree with germline; a read error may underlie this. The CDR3 sequence is CVSSFGDSNYEQYF. The CDR3 DNA sequence: TGCGTCAGCAGCTTTGGGGACTCCAACTACGAGCAGTACTTC. The V and J genes are TRBV5-1 and TRBJ2-7, with D possibly TRBD2 on 6 matching bases. The CDR3 is 14 residues long. The V gene's germline CDR1 is SGHRS and CDR2 YFSETQ. Drawing the rest from reference TRBV5-1 and TRBJ2-7, the complete variable domain is KAGVTQTPRYLIKTRGQQVTLSCSPISGHRSVSWYQQTPGQGLQFLFEYFSETQRNKGNFPGRFSGRQFSNSRSEMNVSTLELGDSALYLCVSSFGDSNYEQYFGPGTRLTVT.

The rearrangement joins TRBV15 to TRBJ2-5; D is unresolved. The ends were cut back, 0 bases at V and 11 bases at J, with 16 bases in the middle. The CDR3 extends over 14 amino acids. Germline CDR1 reads LNHNV; CDR2 reads YYDKDF (reference sequence). CDR3 sequence reads: CATSRESKQSQQYF. CDR3 DNA: TGTGCCACCAGCAGAGAAAGCAAACAGTCCCAGCAGTACTTC.

A few counts support this clonotype. The genes are TRBV5-1 and TRBJ2-7; TRBD2 matches 8 bases. The CDR3 contains 15 residues. The germline V gene encodes CDR1 SGHRS and CDR2 YFSETQ. V shed 3 bases, J shed 7 bases, and the junction held 12 bases outside the gene matches. CDR3 in DNA: TGCGCCAGCAGCTCGGCAGGGACTAGTGTCGGGGAGCAGTACTTC. It is translated as CASSSAGTSVGEQYF. Complete variable domain (other parts from reference TRBV5-1 and TRBJ2-7): KAGVTQTPRYLIKTRGQQVTLSCSPISGHRSVSWYQQTPGQGLQFLFEYFSETQRNKGNFPGRFSGRQFSNSRSEMNVSTLELGDSALYLCASSSAGTSVGEQYFGPGTRLTVT.

This chain connects TRBV29-1 to TRBJ1-4, with D possibly being TRBD1 (6 bases). The CDR3 is made up of 13 amino acids. Deletions cut 4 bases from V and 7 bases from J, with 13 bases between. Germline V gene lookup returns CDR1 SQVTM and CDR2 ANQGSEA. The DNA of the CDR3 is TGCAGCGTTGGACACGGGGGGGCTGAAAAACTGTTTTTT. This translates into CSVGHGGAEKLFF.

CDR3 sequence: CASSQNNRDHTDTQYF. CDR3 DNA: TGTGCCAGCAGCCAAAATAACCGGGACCACACAGATACGCAGTATTTT. This chain joins TRBV4-2 and TRBJ2-3; D tentatively reads TRBD1 or TRBD2 (5 bases each). Germline CDR1 is LGHNA and CDR2 is YNFKEQ. Trimming took off 2 bases at V and 2 bases at J, with 14 bases between the two ends. The CDR3 consists of 16 residues.

This clonotype was seen at least ten times. The chain recombines TRBV9 with TRBJ2-7; 14 positions agree with TRBD2. The CDR3 is made up of 17 amino acids. CDR1 and CDR2 (germline): SGDLS, YYNGEE. Trimming cost V 3 bases and J 2 bases; bases outside gene matches: 7. The CDR3 sequence: CASSAAPTSGGAYEQYF. As DNA, the CDR3 is TGTGCCAGCAGCGCAGCCCCGACTAGCGGGGGGGCCTACGAGCAGTACTTC.

This clonotype has only one observation. This chain connects TRBV7-2 to TRBJ1-2; the match to TRBD1 covers 8 bases. Per germline, CDR1 SGHTA and CDR2 FQGNSA. The CDR3 covers 15 residues. V was clipped by 5 bases and J by 2 bases; unmatched bases: 7. The CDR3, as DNA: TGTGCCAGCAGCCCGAGACAGGGGAGGAACTATGGCTACACCTTC. The encoded protein is CASSPRQGRNYGYTF.

The chain joins TRBV6-1 to TRBJ1-4; the D gene is possibly TRBD1 (5 bases). The germline CDR1 and CDR2 sequences are MNHNS and SASEGT. The CDR3 is 16 residues long. V was shortened by 3 bases and J by 7 bases, with 18 bases between the two germline ends. The CDR3 DNA reads as TGTGCCAGCAGTGACTCCGGGGAAGGGGAGGGTGAAAAACTGTTTTTT. Amino acids: CASSDSGEGEGEKLFF.

This chain uses TRBV27 with TRBJ2-1; D tentatively reads TRBD1 or TRBD2 (6 bases each). Trimming removed 5 bases at V and 10 bases at J, with 21 bases between. The CDR3 length is 15 residues. Per the germline V gene, CDR1 is MNHEY and CDR2 is SMNVEV (reference sequence). The CDR3 reads CASSTYTGAGGEQFF. The CDR3 bases are TGTGCCAGCAGTACCTATACGGGGGCCGGTGGAGAGCAGTTCTTC.

The sample holds one count of this clonotype. The genes are TRBV12-3 or TRBV12-4 and TRBJ2-1; TRBD2 agrees at 7 bases. V was clipped by 5 bases and J by 8 bases; unmatched bases: 6. The CDR3 has 13 residues. The CDR3 reads CASSLGTNDEQFF. The DNA of the CDR3 is TGTGCCAGCAGTCTCGGGACTAATGATGAGCAGTTCTTC.

The DNA for the CDR3 is TGCAGTGCTAGAGCAAGGACAGGGGATCTATACGAGCGGTACTTC. Residues: CSARARTGDLYERYF. The chain recombines TRBV20-1 with TRBJ2-5; 9 bases line up with TRBD1. The CDR3 has 15 amino acids. The germline V gene has CDR1 DFQATT and CDR2 SNEGSKA (reference sequence). The V and J ends lost 1 base and 13 bases, in that order; junction bases with no gene match: 16.

The V and J genes are TRBV7-3 and TRBJ1-2; unclear D gene. The CDR3 sequence is 17 residues long. V lost 2 bases, J lost 3 bases, and 19 bases lay in between. Germline V gives CDR1 SGHTA, CDR2 FQGTGA. The CDR3 region is CASSLGITQTGDYGYTF. Here the CDR3 DNA reads TGTGCCAGCAGCTTAGGGATCACTCAGACTGGCGACTATGGCTACACCTTC.

To note about this clonotype: One end of the junction does not line up with germline, which may come from a read error. The V gene is TRBV7-2, the J gene TRBJ1-2; D is ambiguous. This CDR3 comprises 12 residues. CDR1 and CDR2 from the germline V gene are SGHTA and FQGNSA. CDR3 sequence: CASSLLRKGYTF. For the CDR3, the DNA is TGCGCCAGCAGCTTACTGAGGAAAGGCTACACCTTC. Full variable domain (missing parts from reference TRBV7-2 and TRBJ1-2): GAGVSQSPSNKVTEKGKDVELRCDPISGHTALYWYRQSLGQGLEFLIYFQGNSAPDKSGLPSDRFSAERTGGSVSTLTIQRTQQEDSAVYLCASSLLRKGYTFGSGTRLTVV.

This chain links TRBV28 with TRBJ1-2; no definite D call. The germline V gene has CDR1 MDHEN and CDR2 SYDVKM. Trimming shortened V by 8 bases and J by 2 bases, and 15 bases separated the two germline ends. The CDR3 length is 14 residues. CDR3 bases: TGTGCCAGCTCAATCCTCGACGGGAACTATGGCTACACCTTC. Translating it yields CASSILDGNYGYTF.

The rearrangement joins TRBV6-5 to TRBJ1-6; a weak D match, TRBD1 (6 bases). Germline V gene sequence: CDR1 MNHEY, CDR2 SVGAGI. The V end lost 0 bases, the J end lost 7 bases, and 10 bases lay between the germline ends. The CDR3 is 15 amino acids. CDR3 residues: CASSYSPGVNSPLHF. The CDR3 DNA reads TGTGCCAGCAGTTACTCTCCAGGGGTCAATTCACCCCTCCACTTT.

This clonotype was seen a few times. The rearrangement joins TRBV7-9 to TRBJ2-3; D perhaps matches TRBD2 (5 bases). V lost 1 base to trimming and J lost 7 bases, with 12 bases between them. The CDR3 consists of 14 residues. CDR1 is SEHNR, CDR2 FQNEAQ, per germline (reference sequence). The chain's CDR3 is CASSLVAGPHTQYF. CDR3 sequence (DNA): TGTGCCAGCAGCTTAGTTGCGGGTCCCCATACGCAGTATTTT.

Concerning this clonotype: An end of the junction differs from the germline gene, which may be a read error. J is TRBJ2-1 and V is TRBV7-7, with D perhaps TRBD1 (6 bases). The CDR3 consists of 17 residues. Germline V gene sequence: CDR1 SSHAT, CDR2 FNYEAQ (reference sequence). Written as DNA, the CDR3 is TGTGCTAGCAGCCCCGCCGTCGGGACACCAACCTACAATGAGCAGTTCTTC. This translates into CASSPAVGTPTYNEQFF.

Concerning this clonotype: An end of the junction differs from the germline gene, which may be a read error. The rearrangement links TRBV3-1 to TRBJ1-1; 8 bases fit TRBD1. The CDR3 length is 14 residues. The germline gives CDR1 LGHDT, CDR2 YNNKEL (reference sequence). CDR3 DNA sequence: TGTACCAGCAGCCAGACAGGGGTCGGCACTGAAGCTTTCTTT. This sequence encodes CTSSQTGVGTEAFF.

V is TRBV5-1 and J is TRBJ2-3; TRBD2 agrees at 7 bases. Losses at the gene ends were 0 bases for V and 2 bases for J; bases not matched to a gene: 3. The CDR3 has 15 residues. Germline V CDR1 and CDR2: SGHRS, YFSETQ. The CDR3 DNA is TGCGCCAGCAGCTTGGCCCGGGACTACACAGATACGCAGTATTTT. Amino acids: CASSLARDYTDTQYF.

This clonotype was picked up a small number of times. This chain uses TRBV27 with TRBJ2-5, with 8 bases that match TRBD2. The closer fit of TRBJ2-7 to the DNA end suggests the J call may be wrong. CDR1 and CDR2 from the germline V gene are MNHEY and SMNVEV (reference sequence). The CDR3 is 13 amino acids. CDR3 coding DNA: TGTGCCAGCAGTCTGACTAGCGCCCTCGAGCAGTACTTC. This gives the protein CASSLTSALEQYF.

The chain recombines TRBV20-1 with TRBJ1-2; the D gene is possibly TRBD1 (6 bases). Germline V gene data show CDR1 as DFQATT and CDR2 as SNEGSKA (reference sequence). The CDR3 totals 14 residues. Trimming pared 6 bases from V and 3 bases from J, leaving 17 bases between. The CDR3 region has the DNA TGCAGTGCGCGTAAAGTACAGGGCTACTATGGCTACACCTTC. Encoded protein: CSARKVQGYYGYTF.

The table lists this clonotype with a few counts. The chain is built from TRBV20-1 and TRBJ2-4; possibly TRBD1 for D (6 bases). The assigned J gene may be wrong: the sequence end matches TRBJ2-7 better. Germline values: CDR1 DFQATT, CDR2 SNEGSKA (reference sequence). This CDR3 is 14 amino acids long. CDR3: CSARNPGQGYEQYF. DNA of the CDR3: TGCAGTGCTAGAAATCCGGGGCAGGGGTACGAGCAGTACTTC.

This clonotype was detected only a few times. The V call is TRBV6-6, the J call TRBJ2-1, with 15 bases fitting TRBD2. The V segment lost 2 bases and the J segment 5 bases; nucleotides outside the gene matches: 1. This CDR3 contains 16 residues. Germline V gives CDR1 MNHNY, CDR2 SVGAGI (reference sequence). CDR3 nucleotides: TGTGCCAGCAGTTACGGGACTAGCGGGGGGCACAATGAGCAGTTCTTC. Protein sequence: CASSYGTSGGHNEQFF.

The J gene is TRBJ2-1, the V gene TRBV11-2, with 8 nucleotides matching TRBD1. After removal of 5 bases from V and 6 bases from J, the junction contained 9 bases not matched to a gene. Germline V gene lookup returns CDR1 SGHAT and CDR2 FQNNGV. The CDR3 has 15 residues. The CDR3 loop reads CASSPDRVVSNEQFF. Written as DNA, the CDR3 is TGTGCCAGCAGCCCGGACAGGGTGGTGTCCAATGAGCAGTTCTTC.

The chain has TRBV20-1 and TRBJ2-3; 11 bases are a match to TRBD2. Per the germline V gene, CDR1 is DFQATT and CDR2 is SNEGSKA (reference sequence). V was clipped by 3 bases and J by 6 bases; unmatched bases: 8. The CDR3 sequence is 15 residues long. The CDR3 region has the DNA TGCAGTGCTAGGCAGACTAGCGGGGTTCGGGATACGCAGTATTTT. Protein sequence: CSARQTSGVRDTQYF.

The chain couples TRBV30 to TRBJ1-2; no definite D call. CDR3 length: 11 amino acids. CDR1 is GTSNPN, CDR2 SVGIG, per germline (reference sequence). The V end was cut by 0 bases, the J end by 3 bases, with 2 bases between. CDR3 nucleotides: TGTGCCTGGAGTGTAGACTATGGCTACACCTTC. Amino acids: CAWSVDYGYTF.

The genes are TRBV6-5 and TRBJ1-4; D gene ambiguous. V shed 0 bases and J shed 0 bases, with 11 bases lying between them. CDR1 and CDR2 from the germline V gene are MNHEY and SVGAGI. This CDR3 has 17 amino acids. As DNA, the CDR3 is TGTGCCAGCAGTTACTCGGGAGGCCCACCAACTAATGAAAAACTGTTTTTT. Protein sequence: CASSYSGGPPTNEKLFF.

This clonotype was seen repeatedly, ten times or more. The chain has TRBV4-1 and TRBJ1-1; D not resolved. This CDR3 spans 13 amino acids. Germline V gives CDR1 MGHRA, CDR2 YSYEKL. V was pared by 0 bases and J by 7 bases, with 9 bases between. As DNA, the CDR3 is TGCGCCAGCAGCCAAGACCCTATGGGTGAAGCTTTCTTT. Its translation: CASSQDPMGEAFF.

This chain links TRBV18 with TRBJ2-3; TRBD2 agrees at 13 bases. This CDR3 is built from 17 residues. The trim removed 1 base at V and 1 base at J, leaving 2 bases unmatched. Germline V lookup: CDR1 KGHSH, CDR2 LQKENI. CDR3 residues: CASSPRGLAGGTDTQYF. Written as DNA, the CDR3 is TGTGCCAGCTCACCACGAGGACTAGCGGGGGGCACAGATACGCAGTATTTT.

This clonotype showed up just a few times. The gene calls are TRBV27 and TRBJ1-2, with a weak D call TRBD1 (5 bases). The CDR3 has 13 amino acids. Trimming stripped 4 bases from V and 4 bases from J, with 10 bases between. Germline V lookup: CDR1 MNHEY, CDR2 SMNVEV (reference sequence). Here the CDR3 DNA reads TGTGCCAGCAGTTACGGGGGTGGCTATGGCTACACCTTC. Translation: CASSYGGGYGYTF.

The chain combines TRBV11-2 with TRBJ2-5; 7 bases match TRBD1. The V gene end was trimmed by 4 bases and the J gene end by 5 bases; junction bases not matched to a gene: 4. CDR3 length equals 13 residues. Per the germline V gene, CDR1 is SGHAT and CDR2 is FQNNGV. CDR3 nucleotides: TGTGCCAGCAGCTACACAGGGGAGGAGACCCAGTACTTC. Its protein product is CASSYTGEETQYF.